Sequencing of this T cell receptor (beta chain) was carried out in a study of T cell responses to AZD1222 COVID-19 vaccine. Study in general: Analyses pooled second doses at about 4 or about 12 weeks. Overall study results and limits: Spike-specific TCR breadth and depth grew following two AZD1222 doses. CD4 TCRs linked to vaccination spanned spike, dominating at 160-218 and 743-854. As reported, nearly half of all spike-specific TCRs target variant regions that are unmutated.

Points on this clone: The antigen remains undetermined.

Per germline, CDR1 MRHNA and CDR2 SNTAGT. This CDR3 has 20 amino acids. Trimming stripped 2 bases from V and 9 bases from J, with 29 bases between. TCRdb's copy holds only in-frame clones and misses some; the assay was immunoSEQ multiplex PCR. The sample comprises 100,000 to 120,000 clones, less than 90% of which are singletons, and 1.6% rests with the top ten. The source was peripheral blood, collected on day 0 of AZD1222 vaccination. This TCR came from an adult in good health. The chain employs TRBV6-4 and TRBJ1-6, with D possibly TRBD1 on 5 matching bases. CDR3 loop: CASSDPLSKWGELFGSPLHF. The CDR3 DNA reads TGTGCCAGCAGTGACCCCCTGTCTAAGTGGGGGGAACTCTTCGGTTCACCCCTCCACTTT.